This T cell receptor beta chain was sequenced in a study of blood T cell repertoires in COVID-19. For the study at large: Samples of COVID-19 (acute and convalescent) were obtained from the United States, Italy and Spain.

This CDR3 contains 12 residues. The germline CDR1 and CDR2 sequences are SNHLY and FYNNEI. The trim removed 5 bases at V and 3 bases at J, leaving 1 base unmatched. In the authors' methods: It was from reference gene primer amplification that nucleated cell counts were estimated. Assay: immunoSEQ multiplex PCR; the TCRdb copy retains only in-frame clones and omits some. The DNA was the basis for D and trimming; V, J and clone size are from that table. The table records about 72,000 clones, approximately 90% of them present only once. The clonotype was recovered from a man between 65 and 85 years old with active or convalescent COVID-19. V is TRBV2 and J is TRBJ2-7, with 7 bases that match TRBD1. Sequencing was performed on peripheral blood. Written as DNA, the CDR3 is TGTGCCAGCAGTAGGGGGCTCTACGAGCAGTACTTC. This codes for CASSRGLYEQYF.